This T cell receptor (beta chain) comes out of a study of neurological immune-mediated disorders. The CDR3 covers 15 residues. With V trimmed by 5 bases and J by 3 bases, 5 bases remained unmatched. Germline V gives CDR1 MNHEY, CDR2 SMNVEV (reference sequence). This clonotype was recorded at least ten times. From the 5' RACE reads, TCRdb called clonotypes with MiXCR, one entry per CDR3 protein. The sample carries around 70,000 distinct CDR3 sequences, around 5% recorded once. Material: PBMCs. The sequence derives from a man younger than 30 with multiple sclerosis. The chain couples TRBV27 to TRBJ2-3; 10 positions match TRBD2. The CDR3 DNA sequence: TGTGCCAGCAGTGCTAGCGGGAGAGGGACAGATACGCAGTATTTT. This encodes CASSASGRGTDTQYF.